These 24 T cell receptor beta chains share one sample of origin, sequenced in a study of high-grade serous ovarian cancer treatment subgroups. Tumor samples were taken before definitive surgery or chemotherapy. Clones were read by immunoSEQ multiplex PCR, and TCRdb kept only the in-frame ones, dropping some. The repertoire holds more than 850 clones, with around two thirds as singletons. Sequencing input: tumor tissue. The source is a human donor with high-grade serous ovarian cancer.

V and J are TRBV7-3 and TRBJ2-6; D may be TRBD1 (6 bases). In germline, CDR1 is SGHTA, CDR2 FQGTGA. The CDR3 has 15 amino acids. V was clipped by 5 bases and J by 2 bases, with 10 bases between them. CDR3 nucleotides: TGTGCCAGCAGCCCACAGGGAACTGGGGCCAACGTCCTGACTTTC. It is translated as CASSPQGTGANVLTF. The complete variable domain, with remaining parts taken from reference TRBV7-3 and TRBJ2-6, reads GAGVSQTPSNKVTEKGKYVELRCDPISGHTALYWYRQSLGQGPEFLIYFQGTGAADDSGLPNDRFFAVRPEGSVSTLKIQRTERGDSAVYLCASSPQGTGANVLTFGAGSRLTVL.

The V gene is TRBV5-1, the J gene TRBJ2-3; weak D call: TRBD1 (6 bases). The germline CDR1 and CDR2 sequences are SGHRS and YFSETQ. V was clipped by 0 bases and J by 0 bases, with 14 bases between them. The CDR3 contains 17 residues. The CDR3 protein is CASSLGHRDPSTDTQYF. Here the CDR3 DNA reads TGCGCCAGCAGCTTGGGGCACAGGGACCCTAGCACAGATACGCAGTATTTT.

This clone was observed a handful of times. The chain uses TRBV11-1 and TRBJ2-1; the D gene is possibly TRBD1 (5 bases). Per the germline V gene, CDR1 is SGHAT and CDR2 is FQDESV (reference sequence). Trimming removed 1 base at V and 5 bases at J, with 9 bases between. CDR3 length equals 14 residues. CDR3 amino acids: CASSLVWGNNEQFF. The CDR3, as DNA: TGTGCCAGCAGCTTAGTCTGGGGCAACAATGAGCAGTTCTTC. Together with reference TRBV11-1 and TRBJ2-1, the CDR3 gives the full variable domain: EAEVAQSPRYKITEKSQAVAFWCDPISGHATLYWYRQILGQGPELLVQFQDESVVDDSQLPKDRFSAERLKGVDSTLKIQPAELGDSAMYLCASSLVWGNNEQFFGPGTRLTVL.

The V and J genes are TRBV30 and TRBJ1-4; the D is unclear. Trimming took off 4 bases at V and 5 bases at J, with 14 bases between the two ends. Per germline, CDR1 GTSNPN and CDR2 SVGIG (reference sequence). The CDR3 runs to 14 residues. The CDR3 region is CAWTVSALNEKLFF. The CDR3 DNA reads TGTGCCTGGACGGTCAGCGCCTTGAATGAAAAACTGTTTTTT.

The chain recombines TRBV2 with TRBJ1-6; unclear D gene. Germline V gene lookup returns CDR1 SNHLY and CDR2 FYNNEI. Trimming took 7 bases from V and 9 from J, leaving 16 bases between them. The CDR3 runs 14 residues. The CDR3 coding sequence is TGTGCCAGCAACCGGGAGGACCTCCGTTCACCCCTCCACTTT. It yields the protein CASNREDLRSPLHF.

The rearrangement links TRBV7-6 to TRBJ2-5; the D is unclear. Germline V gene sequence: CDR1 SGHVS, CDR2 FNYEAQ. CDR3 length: 14 residues. With 5 bases removed from V and 5 bases from J, the gap between germline ends came to 15 bases. CDR3 loop: CASSPDFATETQYF. In DNA form, the CDR3 reads TGTGCCAGCAGCCCTGACTTTGCGACGGAGACCCAGTACTTC.

This sequence joins TRBV28 and TRBJ1-5; possible D gene TRBD1, 5 bases. V lost 2 bases and J lost 9, with 23 bases in between. Germline lookup yields CDR1 MDHEN and CDR2 SYDVKM. The CDR3 has 17 residues. CDR3 protein: CASSLTPPGGAGGPQHF. The CDR3 coding sequence is TGTGCCAGCAGTTTAACCCCCCCGGGAGGCGCCGGGGGGCCCCAGCATTTT.

The J gene is TRBJ2-1, the V gene TRBV6-5; D remains unclear. The CDR3 has 12 residues. Trimming left V 2 bases short and J 5 bases short, with 4 bases between. Germline CDR1 is MNHEY and CDR2 is SVGAGI. CDR3 region: CASSYLNNEQFF. CDR3 in DNA: TGTGCCAGCAGTTACCTGAACAATGAGCAGTTCTTC.

The chain employs TRBV11-2 and TRBJ2-2, with 7 bases fitting TRBD2. V gave up 6 bases and J gave up 0 bases; unmatched junction bases: 4. Per germline, CDR1 SGHAT and CDR2 FQNNGV. The CDR3 is 15 amino acids. The CDR3 loop reads CASRREGPNTGELFF. DNA of the CDR3: TGTGCCAGCAGGAGGGAGGGCCCGAACACCGGGGAGCTGTTTTTT. Together with reference TRBV11-2 and TRBJ2-2, the CDR3 gives the full variable domain: EAGVAQSPRYKIIEKRQSVAFWCNPISGHATLYWYQQILGQGPKLLIQFQNNGVVDDSQLPKDRFSAERLKGVDSTLKIQPAKLEDSAVYLCASRREGPNTGELFFGEGSRLTVL.

The chain employs TRBV20-1 and TRBJ1-1; maybe TRBD1 (6 bases). Germline loops: CDR1 DFQATT, CDR2 SNEGSKA (reference sequence). The CDR3 spans 11 residues. Trimming shortened V by 6 bases and J by 2 bases, and 7 bases separated the two germline ends. Here the CDR3 reads CSADSNTEAFF. In DNA form, the CDR3 reads TGCAGTGCGGACAGCAACACTGAAGCTTTCTTT.

The rearrangement joins TRBV6-4 to TRBJ2-2; the match to TRBD2 covers 9 bases. J gave up 4 bases and V 3 bases, and 3 bases lay outside the gene matches. CDR1 is MRHNA, CDR2 SNTAGT, per germline. This CDR3 is built from 15 residues. The CDR3 sequence is CASSESGGTTGELFF. Written as DNA, the CDR3 is TGTGCCAGCAGTGAAAGCGGGGGGACCACCGGGGAGCTGTTTTTT.

This sequence joins TRBV6-5 and TRBJ1-2, with D possibly matching TRBD1 (5 bases). CDR1 and CDR2 (germline): MNHEY, SVGAGI. V was cut by 6 bases and J by 4 bases, with 18 bases left in between. The CDR3 contains 15 residues. The CDR3 nucleotides are TGTGCCAGCAGCTACGGGGGTTGGGCCTCCTATGGCTACACCTTC. This encodes CASSYGGWASYGYTF.

In this sample, this clone is large. V is TRBV19 and J is TRBJ2-2, with D unresolved. Germline V CDR1 and CDR2: LNHDA, SQIVND (reference sequence). This CDR3 has 12 amino acids. The V end was cut by 6 bases, the J end by 6 bases, with 8 bases between. The CDR3 DNA reads TGTGCCAGTAGCTATGGAGCCGGGGAGCTGTTTTTT. Its translation is CASSYGAGELFF.

This clone was seen a single time. This chain joins TRBV19 and TRBJ2-7; D perhaps matches TRBD2 (6 bases). There are 13 residues in the CDR3. From germline, CDR1 is LNHDA and CDR2 SQIVND (reference sequence). Trimming took off 6 bases at V and 5 bases at J, with 14 bases between the two ends. CDR3 sequence: CASRRPGLNEQYF. DNA for the CDR3: TGTGCCAGTAGACGACCGGGACTCAACGAGCAGTACTTC.

There are a few counts of this clone. V and J are TRBV27 and TRBJ1-2; the match to TRBD1 covers 7 bases. Germline CDR1 MNHEY, CDR2 SMNVEV (reference sequence). The CDR3 runs 16 residues. The V and J ends lost 6 bases and 8 bases, in that order; junction bases with no gene match: 18. Here the CDR3 reads CASRGDRDRQKGGYTF. CDR3 nucleotides: TGTGCCAGCAGGGGGGACCGGGACAGACAGAAGGGGGGCTACACCTTC.

This chain links TRBV9 with TRBJ2-3; 7 bases line up with TRBD1. Germline V lookup: CDR1 SGDLS, CDR2 YYNGEE. The CDR3 totals 15 residues. Trimming at V came to 0 bases and at J to 3 bases, leaving 4 bases not matched to a gene. This CDR3 reads CASSVEGGETDTQYF. The CDR3 bases are TGTGCCAGCAGCGTAGAAGGGGGCGAAACAGATACGCAGTATTTT.

V and J are TRBV28 and TRBJ2-5; D is undetermined. The J call is in doubt because the DNA end fits TRBJ2-7 better. The CDR3 runs 13 residues. Germline values: CDR1 MDHEN, CDR2 SYDVKM. CDR3 amino acids: CASSPGHKYEQYF. For the CDR3, the DNA is TGTGCCAGCAGCCCGGGCCATAAATACGAGCAGTACTTC.

This clone was counted a single time. The chain carries TRBV6-5 and TRBJ1-6; D is uncertain. The CDR3 is made up of 16 amino acids. The germline CDR1 and CDR2 sequences are MNHEY and SVGAGI. The ends were cut back, 1 base at V and 10 bases at J, with 17 bases in the middle. CDR3 in amino acids: CASSYYPPPGNSPLHF. In DNA, the CDR3 is TGTGCCAGCAGTTACTACCCCCCCCCGGGGAACTCACCCCTCCACTTT.

The V and J genes are TRBV6-5 and TRBJ2-5, with 7 bases matching TRBD2. Germline V gene data show CDR1 as MNHEY and CDR2 as SVGAGI. CDR3 length: 14 residues. The V and J ends lost 5 bases and 5 bases, in that order; junction bases with no gene match: 8. The CDR3: CASSRATSLETQYF. CDR3 in DNA: TGTGCCAGCAGTCGGGCGACTAGCCTGGAGACCCAGTACTTC.

This sequence joins TRBV4-3 and TRBJ2-7, with 12 positions matching TRBD2. CDR1 LGHNA and CDR2 YSLEER come from the germline V gene. J was trimmed by 5 bases and V by 4 bases; bases with no gene match: 9. The CDR3 loop spans 16 amino acids. CDR3 bases: TGCGCCAGCAGCCGGGATCTAGCGGGGGGGCTCGACGAGCAGTACTTC. It specifies CASSRDLAGGLDEQYF.

The chain uses TRBV6-1 and TRBJ1-1, with D uncertain. The CDR3 is made up of 12 amino acids. From germline, CDR1 is MNHNS and CDR2 SASEGT. The V and J ends lost 3 bases and 3 bases respectively, with 5 bases between them. CDR3 bases: TGTGCCAGCAGTGACATGGACACTGAAGCTTTCTTT. It specifies CASSDMDTEAFF.

The chain combines TRBV10-3 with TRBJ1-1, with 10 nucleotides matching TRBD1. Looked up from germline, CDR1 is ENHRY and CDR2 is SYGVKD. J lost 1 base, V lost 4 bases, and 3 bases had no gene match. The CDR3 contains 15 residues. The CDR3 nucleotides are TGTGCCATCAGTGGACAGGGGGCTCAGAACACTGAAGCTTTCTTT. Translated: CAISGQGAQNTEAFF.

The rearrangement joins TRBV6-1 to TRBJ1-2, with D uncertain. Germline CDR1 MNHNS, CDR2 SASEGT. Trimming took off 2 bases at V and 2 bases at J, with 9 bases between the two ends. CDR3 size: 14 residues. Here the CDR3 reads CASSERPANYGYTF. In DNA, the CDR3 is TGTGCCAGCAGTGAACGGCCGGCGAACTATGGCTACACCTTC.

The V gene is TRBV6-6, the J gene TRBJ2-1, with D perhaps given as TRBD1 or TRBD2 (5 bases each). Looked up from germline, CDR1 is MNHNY and CDR2 is SVGAGI (reference sequence). The CDR3 totals 13 residues. The ends were cut back, 6 bases at V and 4 bases at J, with 10 bases in the middle. The CDR3 loop is CASSWGMYNEQFF. Written as DNA, the CDR3 is TGTGCCAGCAGCTGGGGGATGTACAATGAGCAGTTCTTC.